This T cell receptor beta chain was found in a study of T-cell memory formation after mild COVID-19. Turning to the study itself: Each donor largely had its own TCR clusters. General study findings and limits: Day 15 to 85 contracting clones showed balanced CD4/CD8; day 15 to 37 expanders favored CD4+. Largely, contracting CD4+ clones fell within CM and EM, and contracting CD8+ clones within EMRA.

V was cut by 4 bases and J by 5 bases, with 13 bases left in between. Germline CDR1 reads LGHNA; CDR2 reads YSLEER. The CDR3 is 14 amino acids. A remark on this clonotype: The antigen remains undetermined.

Using its own MiXCR run on the 5' RACE reads, TCRdb lists one record per CDR3 protein. The table records fewer than 450,000 distinct CDR3 sequences, around 20% of them present only once. Sequencing input: PBMCs or a T cell subset sorted from them (not recorded which). The receptor's source is an adult woman who had mild COVID-19 (a few samples of this study predate the infection). Cell type and time point are not known. This chain links TRBV4-3 with TRBJ2-3; the D gene could be TRBD1 or TRBD2 (5 bases each). The CDR3 coding sequence is TGCGCCAGCAGCCGGGGGTCAACTGGAGATACGCAGTATTTT. This gives the protein CASSRGSTGDTQYF.